The clone carrying this TCR beta chain has more than one count but fewer than ten. Its antigen is currently unknown. The J segment lost 5 bases and the V segment lost 0 bases, leaving 5 bases of the junction unmatched. CDR1 LGHNT and CDR2 FRNRAP come from the germline V gene. The CDR3 has 15 residues. Expressed TCRB transcripts were sequenced because the entire RNA isolate underwent reverse transcription. The assay was immunoSEQ multiplex PCR, and TCRdb's table has in-frame clones only and misses some. This sample has some 150,000 clones, with approximately 9.8% found just once. The sample is drawn from a study of beta chain features in type 1 diabetes. Study at large: Healthy donors and patients showed comparable age, gender and cell yields.

Whole-study results and caveats: PCR, the amplification step, might favor shorter templates, equally in patients and controls.

The sequenced material came from central memory CD4+ T cells from blood. The sequence came from a woman in her 40s in good health. The rearrangement links TRBV12-5 to TRBJ2-3; 7 bases map to TRBD2. The DNA of the CDR3 is TGTGCTAGTGGTTTGGTAAGCGGGGCGGGAGATACGCAGTATTTT. This sequence encodes CASGLVSGAGDTQYF.